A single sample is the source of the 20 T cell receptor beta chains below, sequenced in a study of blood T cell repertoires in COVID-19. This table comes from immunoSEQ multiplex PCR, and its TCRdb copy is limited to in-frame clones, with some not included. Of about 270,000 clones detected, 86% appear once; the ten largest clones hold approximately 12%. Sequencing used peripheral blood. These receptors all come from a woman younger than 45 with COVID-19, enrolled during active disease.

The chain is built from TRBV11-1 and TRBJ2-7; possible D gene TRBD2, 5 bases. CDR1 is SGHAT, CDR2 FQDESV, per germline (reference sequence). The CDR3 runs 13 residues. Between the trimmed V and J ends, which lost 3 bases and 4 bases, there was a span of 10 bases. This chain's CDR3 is CASSFGRRYEQYF. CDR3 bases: TGTGCCAGCAGCTTTGGTAGGAGGTACGAGCAGTACTTC. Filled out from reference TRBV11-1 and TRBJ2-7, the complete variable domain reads EAEVAQSPRYKITEKSQAVAFWCDPISGHATLYWYRQILGQGPELLVQFQDESVVDDSQLPKDRFSAERLKGVDSTLKIQPAELGDSAMYLCASSFGRRYEQYFGPGTRLTVT.

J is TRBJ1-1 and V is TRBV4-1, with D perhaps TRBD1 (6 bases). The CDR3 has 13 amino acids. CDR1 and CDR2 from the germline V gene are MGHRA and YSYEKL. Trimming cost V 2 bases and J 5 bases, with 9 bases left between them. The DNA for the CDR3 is TGCGCCAGCAGCCAAAACAGGGAAACTGAAGCTTTCTTT. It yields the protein CASSQNRETEAFF.

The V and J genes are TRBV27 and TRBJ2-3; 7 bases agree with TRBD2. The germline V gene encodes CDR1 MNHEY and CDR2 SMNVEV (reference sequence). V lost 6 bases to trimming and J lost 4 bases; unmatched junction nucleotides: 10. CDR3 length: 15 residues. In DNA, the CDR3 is TGTGCCAGCAGGGGGGGGAGCTATTTCTCAGATACGCAGTATTTT. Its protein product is CASRGGSYFSDTQYF.

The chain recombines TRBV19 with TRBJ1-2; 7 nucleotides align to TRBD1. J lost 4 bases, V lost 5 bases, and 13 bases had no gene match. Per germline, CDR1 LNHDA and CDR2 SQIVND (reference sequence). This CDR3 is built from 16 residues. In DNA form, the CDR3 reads TGTGCCAGTAGTGCACAGACAGGGCCCGCGGTCTATGGCTACACCTTC. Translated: CASSAQTGPAVYGYTF. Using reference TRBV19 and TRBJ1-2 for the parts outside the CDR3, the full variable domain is DGGITQSPKYLFRKEGQNVTLSCEQNLNHDAMYWYRQDPGQGLRLIYYSQIVNDFQKGDIAEGYSVSREKKESFPLTVTSAQKNPTAFYLCASSAQTGPAVYGYTFGSGTRLTVV.

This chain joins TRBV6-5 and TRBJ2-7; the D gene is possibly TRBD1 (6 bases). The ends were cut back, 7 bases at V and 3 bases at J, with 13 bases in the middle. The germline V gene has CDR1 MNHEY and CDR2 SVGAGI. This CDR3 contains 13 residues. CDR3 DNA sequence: TGTGCCAGCACGCAGGGCAGGGGCTACGAGCAGTACTTC. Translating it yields CASTQGRGYEQYF.

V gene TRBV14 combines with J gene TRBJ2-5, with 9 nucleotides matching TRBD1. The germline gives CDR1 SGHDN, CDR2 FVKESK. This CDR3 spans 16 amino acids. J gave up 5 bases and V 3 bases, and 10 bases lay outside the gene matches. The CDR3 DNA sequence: TGTGCCAGCAGCCAGCGCCCGGGACAGGGTGGCGAGACCCAGTACTTC. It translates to CASSQRPGQGGETQYF.

The CDR3 DNA sequence: TGTGCCAGCATGCTCGGTGGGTCACCGGGTCACGAAGCTTTCTTT. This codes for CASMLGGSPGHEAFF. The rearrangement uses TRBV6-5 and TRBJ1-1; D uncertain. V was cut by 7 bases and J by 8 bases, with 23 bases left in between. CDR1 and CDR2 from the germline V gene are MNHEY and SVGAGI. The CDR3 extends over 15 amino acids.

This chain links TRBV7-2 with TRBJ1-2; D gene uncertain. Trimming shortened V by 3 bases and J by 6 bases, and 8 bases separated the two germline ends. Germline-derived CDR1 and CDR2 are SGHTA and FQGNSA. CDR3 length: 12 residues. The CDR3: CASSFFGDGYTF. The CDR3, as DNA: TGTGCCAGCAGCTTTTTTGGAGATGGCTACACCTTC.

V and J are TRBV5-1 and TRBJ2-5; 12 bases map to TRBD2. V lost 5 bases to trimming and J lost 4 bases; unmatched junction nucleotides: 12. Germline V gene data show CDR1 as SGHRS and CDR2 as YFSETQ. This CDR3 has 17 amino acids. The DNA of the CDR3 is TGCGCCAGCAGTACCTTCGCTATGACTAGCGGGGGAGAGACCCAGTACTTC. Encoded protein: CASSTFAMTSGGETQYF.

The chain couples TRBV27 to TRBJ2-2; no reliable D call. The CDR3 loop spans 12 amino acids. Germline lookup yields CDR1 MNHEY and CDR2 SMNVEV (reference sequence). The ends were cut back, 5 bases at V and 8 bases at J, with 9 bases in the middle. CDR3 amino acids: CASSPLRGELFF. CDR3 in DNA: TGTGCCAGCAGTCCTCTCCGTGGGGAGCTGTTTTTT.

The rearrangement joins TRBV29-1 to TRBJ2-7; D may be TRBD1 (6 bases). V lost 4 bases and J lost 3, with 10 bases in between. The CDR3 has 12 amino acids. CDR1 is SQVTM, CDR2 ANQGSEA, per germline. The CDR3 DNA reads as TGCAGCGTTGCGCAGGGGAACTACGAGCAGTACTTC. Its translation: CSVAQGNYEQYF.

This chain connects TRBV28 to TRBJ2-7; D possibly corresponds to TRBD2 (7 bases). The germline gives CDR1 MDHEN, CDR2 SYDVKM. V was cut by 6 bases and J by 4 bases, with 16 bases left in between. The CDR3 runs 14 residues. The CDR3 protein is CASSPPGRGYEQYF. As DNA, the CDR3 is TGTGCCAGCAGCCCCCCAGGGAGGGGGTACGAGCAGTACTTC. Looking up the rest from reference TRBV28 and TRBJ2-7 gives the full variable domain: DVKVTQSSRYLVKRTGEKVFLECVQDMDHENMFWYRQDPGLGLRLIYFSYDVKMKEKGDIPEGYSVSREKKERFSLILESASTNQTSMYLCASSPPGRGYEQYFGPGTRLTVT.

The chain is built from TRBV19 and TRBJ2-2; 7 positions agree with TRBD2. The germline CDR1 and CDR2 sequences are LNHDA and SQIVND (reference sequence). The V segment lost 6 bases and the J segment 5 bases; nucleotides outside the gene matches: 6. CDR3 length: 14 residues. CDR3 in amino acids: CASRSGGGTGELFF. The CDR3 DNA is TGTGCCAGTAGGAGTGGCGGGGGAACCGGGGAGCTGTTTTTT. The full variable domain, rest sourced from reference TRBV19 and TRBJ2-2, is DGGITQSPKYLFRKEGQNVTLSCEQNLNHDAMYWYRQDPGQGLRLIYYSQIVNDFQKGDIAEGYSVSREKKESFPLTVTSAQKNPTAFYLCASRSGGGTGELFFGEGSRLTVL.

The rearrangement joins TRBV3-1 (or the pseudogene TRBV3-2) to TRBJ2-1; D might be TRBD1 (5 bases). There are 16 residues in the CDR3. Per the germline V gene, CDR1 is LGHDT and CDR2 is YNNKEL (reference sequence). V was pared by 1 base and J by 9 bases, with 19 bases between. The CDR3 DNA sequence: TGTGCCAGCAGCCAAGGTTTCGCAGGGCTTTTTAGTGAGCAGTTCTTC. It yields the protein CASSQGFAGLFSEQFF.

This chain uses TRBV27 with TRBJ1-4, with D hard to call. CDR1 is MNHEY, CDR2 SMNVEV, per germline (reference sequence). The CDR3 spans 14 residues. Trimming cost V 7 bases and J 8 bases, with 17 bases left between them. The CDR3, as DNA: TGTGCCAGCACAAACTTGCTGCCACCGGAAAAACTGTTTTTT. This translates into CASTNLLPPEKLFF.

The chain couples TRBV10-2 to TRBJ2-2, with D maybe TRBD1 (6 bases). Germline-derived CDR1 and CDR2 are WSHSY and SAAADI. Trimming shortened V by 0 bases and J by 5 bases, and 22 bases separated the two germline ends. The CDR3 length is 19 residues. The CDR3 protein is CASSESRFGTRRYTGELFF. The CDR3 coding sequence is TGCGCCAGCAGTGAGTCTAGGTTTGGGACAAGAAGGTATACCGGGGAGCTGTTTTTT.

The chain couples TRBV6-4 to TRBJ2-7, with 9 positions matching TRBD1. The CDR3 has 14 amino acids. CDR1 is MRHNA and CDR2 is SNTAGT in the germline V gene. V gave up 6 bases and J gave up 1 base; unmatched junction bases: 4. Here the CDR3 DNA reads TGTGCCAGCAGCTGGACAGGGGTTTCCTACGAGCAGTACTTC. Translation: CASSWTGVSYEQYF.

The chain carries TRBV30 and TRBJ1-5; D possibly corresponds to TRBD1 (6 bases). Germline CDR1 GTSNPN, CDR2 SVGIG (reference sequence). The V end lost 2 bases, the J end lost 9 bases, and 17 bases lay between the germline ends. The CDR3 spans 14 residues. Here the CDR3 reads CAWSLDRRIGPQHF. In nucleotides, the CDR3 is TGTGCCTGGAGTCTCGACAGGCGCATCGGGCCCCAGCATTTT.

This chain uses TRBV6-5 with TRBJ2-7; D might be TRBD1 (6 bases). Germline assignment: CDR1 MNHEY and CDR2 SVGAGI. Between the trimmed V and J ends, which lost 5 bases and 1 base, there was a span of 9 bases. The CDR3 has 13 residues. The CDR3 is CASSPGQSYEQYF. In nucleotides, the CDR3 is TGTGCCAGCAGTCCAGGACAGTCCTACGAGCAGTACTTC.

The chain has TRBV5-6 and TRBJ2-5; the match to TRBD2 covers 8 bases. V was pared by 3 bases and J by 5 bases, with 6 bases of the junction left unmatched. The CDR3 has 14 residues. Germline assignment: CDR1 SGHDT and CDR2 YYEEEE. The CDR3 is CASSSGGWSETQYF. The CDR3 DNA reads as TGTGCCAGCAGCTCGGGAGGGTGGTCGGAGACCCAGTACTTC.